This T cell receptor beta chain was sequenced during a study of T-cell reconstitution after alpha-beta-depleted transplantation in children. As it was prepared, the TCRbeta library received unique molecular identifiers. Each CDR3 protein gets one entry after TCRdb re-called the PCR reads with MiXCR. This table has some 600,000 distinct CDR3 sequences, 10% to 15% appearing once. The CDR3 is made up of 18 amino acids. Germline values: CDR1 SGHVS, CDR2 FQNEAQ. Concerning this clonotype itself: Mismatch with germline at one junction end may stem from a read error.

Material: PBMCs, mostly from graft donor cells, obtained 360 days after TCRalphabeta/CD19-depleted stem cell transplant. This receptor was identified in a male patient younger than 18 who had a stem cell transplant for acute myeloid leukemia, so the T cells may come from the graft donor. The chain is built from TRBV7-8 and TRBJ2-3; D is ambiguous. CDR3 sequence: CASRRGRRNIPVTDTQYF. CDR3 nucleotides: TGTGCAAGCAGGCGAGGCAGGCGGAACATTCCGGTCACAGATACGCAGTATTTT.